This TCR beta chain was documented in a study of T cell repertoires in cytomegalovirus infection. Study overall: Indicated by public TCR beta signatures were CMV infection and matching HLA type.

One entry per CDR3 protein results from TCRdb running MiXCR on the reads. The table records 750,000 to 950,000 distinct CDR3 sequences, about 27% of them present only once. CDR3 length: 12 residues. V lost 4 bases and J lost 9, with 13 bases in between. Germline V CDR1 and CDR2: MNHEY, SMNVEV (reference sequence). Study outcomes and limitations: Of the TCR beta families, the public ones yielded a cumulative frequency that identified carriers of CMV plus the relevant HLA.

As regards this clonotype: Antigen: not known.

The rearrangement links TRBV27 to TRBJ2-7; D is uncertain. This receptor was taken from a human donor in good health (CMV status not recorded). Some clones in this sample may be carry-over from other donors' samples. The sample in question was cultured CD8+ T cells from PBMCs, obtained from culture after CMV antigen stimulation. CDR3 region: CASSSVPPGQYF. The CDR3, as DNA: TGTGCCAGCAGTTCAGTCCCGCCCGGGCAGTACTTC.